The clone carrying this T cell receptor beta chain was detected ten times or more. Antigen specificity is unknown. This sample stems from a study of T cell repertoires in cytomegalovirus infection. Overall study: Indicated by public TCR beta signatures were CMV infection and matching HLA type. Whole-study findings and limits: Predominance within the ex vivo response was attributable to HLA-C-restricted CMV-specific TCR beta clonotypes.

CDR3 length: 13 amino acids. Germline CDR1 is SGHVS and CDR2 is FQNEAQ. Trimming took 5 bases from V and 16 from J, leaving 18 bases between them. TCRdb used MiXCR to reprocess the reads, holding one entry per CDR3 protein. The sample includes more than 200,000 distinct CDR3 sequences, 9.1% of them seen just once. The sequenced material came from PBMCs. The receptor's source is a human donor in good health (CMV status not recorded). Some clones in this sample may be carry-over from other donors' samples. The chain uses TRBV7-8 and TRBJ1-6; no clear D gene. The CDR3 coding sequence is TGTGCCAGCAGCATGCTCCGCGATGCGCCACTCCACTTT. It codes for CASSMLRDAPLHF.